This T cell receptor (beta chain) was documented in a study of identical twins. Overall study findings and caveats: Modelling approaches yielded underestimates of out-of-frame TCR alpha sharing between monozygotic twins. Invariant populations such as MAIT and iNKT cells could partly muddle zero-insertion analyses.

CDR3 length: 13 amino acids. CDR1 is LGHDT, CDR2 YNNKEL, per germline (reference sequence). The V gene lost 3 bases and the J gene lost 7 bases, with 10 bases spanning the gap. Each CDR3 protein gets one entry after TCRdb re-called the 5' RACE reads with MiXCR. The sample contains some 710,000 distinct CDR3 sequences, roughly 6% of which appear only once. This clonotype came up many times. As yet, its antigen is unknown. The sample taken for sequencing was naive T cells sorted from blood. J is TRBJ2-1 and V is TRBV3-1, with D perhaps being TRBD1 or TRBD2 (5 bases each). This receptor was taken from a man younger than 30 in good health. The CDR3 DNA reads as TGTGCCAGCAGCCACAGTTGGGGGAATGAGCAGTTCTTC. Translated: CASSHSWGNEQFF.